This is a list of T cell receptor beta chains from one sample in a study of blood T cell repertoires in COVID-19. Sequenced by immunoSEQ multiplex PCR; TCRdb stores in-frame clones only, minus some. The sample carries about 240,000 clones, about 91% recorded once. The sequenced material came from PBMCs or T cells enriched from blood (not recorded which). These receptors all come from a woman in her twenties or thirties with acute COVID-19. CDR3s leave out the opening cysteine and the closing phenylalanine or tryptophan. D genes are given only for firm matches.

v_gene | d_gene | CDR3aa
TRBV10-3 | TRBD2 | AISVLPGLAGASNTGELF
TRBV12-3/TRBV12-4 | TRBD1 | ASSLVDRVGYT
TRBV19 | . | ASSISVIQGMRITQY
TRBV4-1 | . | ASSQEKTEKGPQH
TRBV30 | . | AWSVPGYTEAF
TRBV30 | TRBD1 | AWSVLDRRLGQPQH
TRBV5-1 | . | ASSSDKDTEAF
TRBV10-3 | TRBD1 | AIARGPSNQPQH
TRBV3-1/TRBV3-2 | TRBD2 | ASSRLLRTRERLGEQF
TRBV7-9 | TRBD1 | ASSLVRTGERYNSPLH
TRBV7-2 | TRBD2 | ASSLLSSGEQY
TRBV19 | TRBD1 | ASRGRGRKTNTGELF
TRBV29-1 | . | SVALAGNEQF
TRBV3-1/TRBV3-2 | . | ASSQVGGDTQY
TRBV27 | . | ASSLLRSNTEAF
TRBV7-9 | . | ASSFGSRQTNSGNTIY
TRBV11-2 | TRBD1 | ASSLGDRELETQY
TRBV6-5 | . | ASRLDRTLGNTIY
TRBV19 | . | ASSRGPASYEQY
TRBV10-1 | TRBD1 | ASSHGQGGYEQY
TRBV7-9 | TRBD1 | ASSFGTGGYEQY
TRBV11-2 | . | ASSPSPGGRFRNTIY
TRBV27 | . | ASSTFGAAKNIQY
TRBV19 | . | ASSIGGGGGEAF
TRBV29-1 | TRBD2 | SVETGTSVNEQY
TRBV2 | TRBD1 | ASTLGSQGVVDTQY
TRBV7-9 | . | ASSLLPRGETQY
TRBV6-5 | . | ASSQLQGREEKLF
TRBV11-2 | . | ASSRLGVDLSANTGELF
TRBV5-1 | . | ASSLAWGFIAQETQY
TRBV7-9 | TRBD1 | ASSPRDRNSYNEQF
TRBV5-1 | TRBD1 | ASSLAGQGITQETQY
TRBV5-1 | TRBD2 | ASSLAPGTSGPYQF
TRBV18 | . | ASSPSTSPTSYGYT
TRBV4-3 | . | ASSRLTEANEKLF
TRBV27 | . | ASSLSGGGGEAF
TRBV7-9 | . | ASSSPGHRGNTEAF
TRBV5-1 | TRBD2 | ASSLERGAYNEQF
TRBV10-2 | TRBD1 | ATRPGQGDYEQY
TRBV30 | TRBD1 | AWSHGTAYEKLF
TRBV7-2 | TRBD2 | ASSLAFPSGGPVSYNEQF
TRBV3-1/TRBV3-2 | . | ASSPSDRLGRAF
TRBV7-9 | TRBD2 | ASSLEGLAQVGSYEQY
TRBV2 | TRBD1 | ASSGTGGPEKLF
TRBV6-1 | TRBD1 | ASSARTGTANYGYT